A selection of T cell receptor beta chains follows, all from one sample in a study of molecular identifiers for immune sequencing clone quantification. TCRdb re-called the PCR reads through MiXCR, storing one row per CDR3 protein. The sample includes approximately 550,000 distinct CDR3 sequences, about 26% of them seen just once. Input material: naive CD8+ T cells from blood, with Jurkat cell RNA spiked in. The source of these receptors is a human donor in good health. Some libraries in this study had Jurkat cell RNA spiked in. The CDR3 runs from the conserved cysteine through the conserved F or W. D genes are given only for firm matches. Not every row has a clone size; where given, it reads once, few, many or a size class.

length: 14
V: TRBV20-1
D: -
J: TRBJ2-7
size: few
CDR3: CSARGRTEAYEQYF
DNA: TGCAGTGCTAGAGGGAGGACGGAAGCCTACGAGCAGTACTTC

length: 12
V: TRBV12-3/TRBV12-4
D: -
J: TRBJ2-3
size: many
CDR3: CASTPGQDTQYF
DNA: TGTGCCAGCACTCCAGGGCAAGATACGCAGTATTTT

length: 16
V: TRBV6-6
D: TRBD1
J: TRBJ2-7
size: -
CDR3: CASSYFSRQGAYEQYF
DNA: TGTGCCAGCAGTTACTTTTCGAGACAGGGGGCCTACGAGCAGTACTTC

length: 13
V: TRBV30
D: -
J: TRBJ2-7
size: many
CDR3: CAWSVDRTYEQYF
DNA: TGTGCCTGGAGTGTAGACAGAACCTACGAGCAGTACTTC

length: 15
V: TRBV7-9
D: TRBD1
J: TRBJ1-1
size: many
CDR3: CASSLGGQGVTEAFF
DNA: TGTGCCAGCAGCTTAGGGGGACAGGGTGTTACTGAAGCTTTCTTT

length: 11
V: TRBV20-1
D: -
J: TRBJ2-5
size: -
CDR3: CSAREFWEQYF
DNA: TGCAGTGCTCGGGAGTTTTGGGAGCAGTACTTC

length: 14
V: TRBV27
D: -
J: TRBJ1-5
size: few
CDR3: CASNRSGPNQPQHF
DNA: TGTGCCAGCAATAGATCAGGGCCCAATCAGCCCCAGCATTTT

length: 14
V: TRBV12-3/TRBV12-4
D: -
J: TRBJ1-1
size: -
CDR3: CASSLWGGGTEAFF
DNA: TGTGCCAGCAGTTTATGGGGAGGGGGCACTGAAGCTTTCTTT

length: 12
V: TRBV7-9
D: -
J: TRBJ2-3
size: many
CDR3: CASSLRRDTQYF
DNA: TGTGCCAGCAGCTTAAGACGGGATACGCAGTATTTT

length: 13
V: TRBV30
D: -
J: TRBJ1-5
size: few
CDR3: CAWSGQRSQPQHF
DNA: TGTGCCTGGAGCGGCCAGCGCAGTCAGCCCCAGCATTTT

length: 13
V: TRBV11-1
D: -
J: TRBJ2-5
size: -
CDR3: CASRWTPQETRYF
DNA: TGTGCCAGCAGGTGGACACCCCAAGAGACCCGGTACTTC

length: 13
V: TRBV7-9
D: -
J: TRBJ2-2
size: -
CDR3: CASSPTYTGERVF
DNA: TGTGCCAGCAGCCCGACCTACACCGGGGAGCGGGTTTTT